This T cell receptor (beta chain) was identified in a study of shared clonotypes between healthy human individuals. Whole-study findings and limits: Clonotype sharing across a handful of donors was observed for roughly 5% of naive CD4 clonotypes. Relative to their counterparts shared across all four donors, non-shared clonotypes exhibited diminished generation probabilities. It was expected that sequencing depth would affect clonotype sharing among donors.

It was across several immunoSEQ plates that each subset's genomic DNA was evenly split. Using immunoSEQ multiplex PCR, the repertoire was profiled, and TCRdb retains in-frame clones only, with some absent. The repertoire includes about 580,000 clones, 95% to 98% of them detected once, and approximately 0.33% sits in the top ten. As for this clone: The antigen remains undetermined.

Positive CCR7 selection of CD45RO-negative cells yielded the naive CD8 cells, and terminally differentiated effector memory CD45RA+ cells were excluded. Unmatched junction bases numbered 7, after V lost 0 bases and J lost 3 bases. The CDR3 totals 17 residues. CDR1 is SGHRS, CDR2 YFSETQ, per germline. The chain has TRBV5-1 and TRBJ2-3; TRBD2 aligns across 10 bases. The TCR was taken from a man aged 30 to 45 in good health. The sample consisted of naive CD8+ T cells sorted from blood. The chain's CDR3 is CASSLEPSGRRTDTQYF. The CDR3 bases are TGCGCCAGCAGCTTGGAACCTAGCGGGAGACGGACAGATACGCAGTATTTT.